Listed here is a single TCR beta chain. The record originates from a study of blood T cell repertoires in COVID-19. About the study: Nucleic acid was either cDNA or gDNA, and it came from T cells, B-cell-depleted T cells, or PBMCs.

Profiled with immunoSEQ multiplex PCR; TCRdb holds only in-frame clones, not every one. The table lists about 56,000 clones, around 90% of them singletons. What was sequenced was peripheral blood. This receptor was taken from a human donor in a cohort sampled during active COVID-19.

The CDR3: CASSVQGVQNTGELFF. In DNA form, the CDR3 reads TGTGCCAGCAGCGTCCAGGGGGTTCAGAACACCGGGGAGCTGTTTTTT. This rearrangement joins TRBV11-2 to TRBJ2-2; 7 bases are a match to TRBD1. The CDR3 sequence is 16 residues long. Germline CDR1 reads SGHAT; CDR2 reads FQNNGV. V shed 5 bases, J shed 1 base, and the junction held 7 bases outside the gene matches.